This section outlines one T cell receptor beta chain sequence together with its context. This specimen belongs to a study of blood T cell repertoires in COVID-19. Data came from immunoSEQ multiplex PCR; TCRdb stores just in-frame clones and leaves some out. The sample records 180,000 or so clones, around 87% being singletons. V dropped 1 base and J dropped 8 bases, with 15 bases sitting between them. This CDR3 is built from 15 residues. Germline CDR1 reads LGHDT; CDR2 reads YNNKEL (reference sequence). The chain is built from TRBV3-1 (or the pseudogene TRBV3-2) and TRBJ2-1; TRBD2 is a possible D gene (5 bases). Source material: peripheral blood. The clonotype originates from a man in his forties or fifties with active or convalescent COVID-19. In DNA form, the CDR3 reads TGTGCCAGCAGCCAAGTATGGTCCCCGAGGGATGAGCAGTTCTTC. Amino acid sequence: CASSQVWSPRDEQFF.